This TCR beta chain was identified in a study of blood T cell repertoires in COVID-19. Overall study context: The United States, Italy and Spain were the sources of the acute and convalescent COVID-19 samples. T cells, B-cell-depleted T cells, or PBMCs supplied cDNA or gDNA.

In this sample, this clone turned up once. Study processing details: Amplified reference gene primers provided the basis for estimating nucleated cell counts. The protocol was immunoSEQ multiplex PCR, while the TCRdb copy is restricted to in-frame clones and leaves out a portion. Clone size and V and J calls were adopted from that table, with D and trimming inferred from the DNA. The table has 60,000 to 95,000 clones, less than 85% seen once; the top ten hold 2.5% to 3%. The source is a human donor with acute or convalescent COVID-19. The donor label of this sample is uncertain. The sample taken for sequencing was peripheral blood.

CDR3 sequence (DNA): TGTGCCAGCAGTTACAGGGGACAGGGGGCTTACAATGAGCAGTTCTTC. Translated, it gives CASSYRGQGAYNEQFF. The gene calls are TRBV6-6 and TRBJ2-1; 12 bases line up with TRBD1. Germline CDR1 MNHNY, CDR2 SVGAGI (reference sequence). Trimming cost V 2 bases and J 4 bases; bases outside gene matches: 3. The CDR3 is made up of 16 amino acids.